These 18 T cell receptor beta chains originate from one sample sequenced in a study of T cell changes during pregnancy in multiple sclerosis. Produced via immunoSEQ multiplex PCR; TCRdb's table is partial and in-frame only. The sample lists some 87,000 clones, approximately 92% occurring once. Sequenced here: peripheral blood, sampled in the first trimester of pregnancy. These receptors came from a female donor with multiple sclerosis, enrolled in a pregnancy study.

This clone was counted only a few times. The V call is TRBV2, the J call TRBJ2-2; 16 bases align to TRBD2. CDR1 and CDR2 from the germline V gene are SNHLY and FYNNEI. The CDR3 has 16 amino acids. V shed 7 bases and J 6 bases; nucleotides not matched to a gene: 5. The CDR3, as DNA: TGTGCCAGCAAGAGGGGACTAGCGGGAGGGGCCGGGGAGCTGTTTTTT. This encodes CASKRGLAGGAGELFF.

This clone was found a few times. This chain connects TRBV19 to TRBJ1-4, with 7 bases that match TRBD1. CDR1 is LNHDA and CDR2 is SQIVND in the germline V gene (reference sequence). Germline trimming cut 5 bases from V and 2 bases from J; bases unmatched to any gene: 5. This CDR3 is built from 15 residues. The CDR3 DNA follows: TGTGCCAGTAGTGCCAAGGGGGCGACTAATGAAAAACTGTTTTTT. Protein product: CASSAKGATNEKLFF.

The chain carries TRBV4-1 and TRBJ2-2; 9 nucleotides agree with TRBD2. This CDR3 has 15 residues. J lost 7 bases, V lost 4 bases, and 7 bases had no gene match. Germline loops: CDR1 MGHRA, CDR2 YSYEKL. CDR3 coding DNA: TGCGCCAGCAGCCTTAGCGGGAGTCTGGACGGGGAGCTGTTTTTT. Encoded protein: CASSLSGSLDGELFF.

The chain joins TRBV7-9 to TRBJ2-7; 7 bases are a match to TRBD1. Germline V CDR1 and CDR2: SEHNR, FQNEAQ (reference sequence). The V segment lost 6 bases and the J segment 2 bases; nucleotides outside the gene matches: 10. The CDR3 totals 15 residues. The CDR3 region is CASSHRTGRTYEQYF. As DNA, the CDR3 is TGTGCCAGCAGTCACCGGACAGGACGTACCTACGAGCAGTACTTC.

V usage is TRBV6-5 and J usage is TRBJ2-1; 11 bases are shared with TRBD1. This CDR3 comprises 15 residues. With 4 bases clipped from V and 7 bases from J, the junction kept 6 bases outside the gene matches. CDR1 MNHEY and CDR2 SVGAGI come from the germline V gene. The CDR3 loop reads CASSFGTGGFNEQFF. The CDR3, as DNA: TGTGCCAGCAGTTTCGGGACAGGGGGTTTTAATGAGCAGTTCTTC.

V is TRBV5-6 and J is TRBJ2-7, with D perhaps matching TRBD1 (6 bases). CDR1 and CDR2 (germline): SGHDT, YYEEEE. This CDR3 comprises 13 residues. With 5 bases removed from V and 0 bases from J, the gap between germline ends came to 9 bases. The CDR3 DNA follows: TGTGCCAGCAGAGACAGGCACTCCTACGAGCAGTACTTC. Translation: CASRDRHSYEQYF.

The chain links TRBV7-9 to TRBJ2-7, with D tentatively TRBD2 (6 bases). V lost 8 bases, J lost 0 bases, and 17 bases lay in between. Per the germline V gene, CDR1 is SEHNR and CDR2 is FQNEAQ (reference sequence). The CDR3 is 15 residues long. The CDR3 DNA reads TGTGCCAGCCACGCTTATGAGGGACTCTCCTACGAGCAGTACTTC. Translation: CASHAYEGLSYEQYF.

This clone was detected only once. This chain links TRBV9 with TRBJ1-1, with TRBD1 identical over 11 bases. The CDR3 spans 14 residues. V trimming: 4 bases; J trimming: 5 bases; junction bases outside the gene matches: 4. The germline gives CDR1 SGDLS, CDR2 YYNGEE. CDR3: CASSTGTGGTEAFF. The DNA for the CDR3 is TGTGCCAGCAGCACCGGGACAGGGGGTACTGAAGCTTTCTTT.

This chain joins TRBV7-9 and TRBJ2-7; 12 bases line up with TRBD2. J was trimmed by 3 bases and V by 1 base; bases with no gene match: 4. This CDR3 is 16 amino acids long. Germline loops: CDR1 SEHNR, CDR2 FQNEAQ (reference sequence). As DNA, the CDR3 is TGTGCCAGCAGCTTAGTGACTAGCGGGAGTATCTACGAGCAGTACTTC. Encoded protein: CASSLVTSGSIYEQYF.

The chain employs TRBV5-5 and TRBJ2-3; D gene ambiguous. Germline CDR1 reads SGHKS; CDR2 reads YYEKEE (reference sequence). The CDR3 spans 14 residues. The V end was cut by 4 bases, the J end by 0 bases, with 9 bases between. CDR3 sequence reads: CASSPDKSTDTQYF. The CDR3 region has the DNA TGTGCCAGCAGCCCCGACAAAAGCACAGATACGCAGTATTTT. Full variable domain (rest looked up from reference TRBV5-5 and TRBJ2-3): DAGVTQSPTHLIKTRGQQVTLRCSPISGHKSVSWYQQVLGQGPQFIFQYYEKEERGRGNFPDRFSARQFPNYSSELNVNALLLGDSALYLCASSPDKSTDTQYFGPGTRLTVL.

The chain links TRBV15 to TRBJ2-3, with 8 bases lining up with TRBD2. The ends lost 0 bases at V and 6 bases at J; junction bases unmatched: 8. The CDR3 covers 16 residues. Germline CDR1 is LNHNV and CDR2 is YYDKDF (reference sequence). CDR3 sequence: CATSREPGLVTDTQYF. As DNA, the CDR3 is TGTGCCACCAGCAGAGAGCCGGGACTAGTCACCGATACGCAGTATTTT. The variable domain in full, with the rest retrieved from reference TRBV15 and TRBJ2-3, is DAMVIQNPRYQVTQFGKPVTLSCSQTLNHNVMYWYQQKSSQAPKLLFHYYDKDFNNEADTPDNFQSRRPNTSFCFLDIRSPGLGDTAMYLCATSREPGLVTDTQYFGPGTRLTVL.

This clone was recorded only once. The genes are TRBV5-1 and TRBJ2-3, with a possible D match to TRBD2 (5 bases). With 1 base removed from V and 2 bases from J, the gap between germline ends came to 14 bases. CDR1 and CDR2 (germline): SGHRS, YFSETQ. There are 16 residues in the CDR3. CDR3: CASSLLGIFITDTQYF. In nucleotides, the CDR3 is TGCGCCAGCAGCTTGCTCGGGATTTTCATCACAGATACGCAGTATTTT.

J is TRBJ2-7 and V is TRBV6-4; 13 positions agree with TRBD2. CDR1 and CDR2 from the germline V gene are MRHNA and SNTAGT. The V gene end was trimmed by 8 bases and the J gene end by 6 bases; junction bases not matched to a gene: 7. The CDR3 has 14 residues. As DNA, the CDR3 is TGTGCCAGCTCCGGGACTAGCGGGAAGTCCGAGCAGTACTTC. This encodes CASSGTSGKSEQYF.

The chain combines TRBV30 with TRBJ2-5; D gene ambiguous. CDR3 length: 12 amino acids. Germline CDR1 and CDR2: GTSNPN and SVGIG (reference sequence). V shed 0 bases and J shed 3 bases, with 5 bases lying between them. In nucleotides, the CDR3 is TGTGCCTGGAGTGTAACGGAAGAGACCCAGTACTTC. This gives the protein CAWSVTEETQYF.

The chain employs TRBV19 and TRBJ2-6, with a weak D call TRBD1 (5 bases). Germline V gene lookup returns CDR1 LNHDA and CDR2 SQIVND (reference sequence). The CDR3 is 17 amino acids. The V end lost 6 bases, the J end lost 0 bases, and 15 bases lay between the germline ends. Here the CDR3 DNA reads TGTGCCAGTAGGGATCGTACAGGCCGCTCTGGGGCCAACGTCCTGACTTTC. As protein: CASRDRTGRSGANVLTF.

This chain connects TRBV28 to TRBJ1-2, with D perhaps matching TRBD1 (6 bases). The CDR3 has 14 amino acids. V gave up 11 bases and J gave up 4 bases, with 20 bases separating them. Germline assignment: CDR1 MDHEN and CDR2 SYDVKM. CDR3 nucleotides: TGTGCCTCTGCGGGGGGCCCCCCCACCTATGGCTACACCTTC. Translating it yields CASAGGPPTYGYTF.

The V call is TRBV18, the J call TRBJ2-7; the D gene is possibly TRBD2 (5 bases). The CDR3 has 15 residues. V was pared by 4 bases and J by 3 bases, with 16 bases between. Germline-derived CDR1 and CDR2 are KGHSH and LQKENI. The CDR3 region is CASSRGRETHYEQYF. The CDR3 nucleotides are TGTGCCAGCTCACGCGGACGGGAAACGCACTACGAGCAGTACTTC.

This sequence joins TRBV5-4 and TRBJ2-1; D gene unclear. The germline CDR1 and CDR2 sequences are SGHNT and YYREEE (reference sequence). V gave up 0 bases and J gave up 6 bases, with 7 bases separating them. This CDR3 is built from 13 residues. The CDR3 DNA reads as TGTGCCAGCAGCTTGGCCGAGGTCAATGAGCAGTTCTTC. Its translation: CASSLAEVNEQFF.